This TCR beta chain was found in a study of CD8+ T cells in alopecia areata. Study background: Those patients who were treated received oral tofacitinib, which was given at 5 to 10 mg twice daily for moderate-to-severe alopecia areata.

Study outcomes and limitations: Normal scalp showed lower clonality than lesional scalp, especially alopecia totalis/universalis.

As concerns this clone: The target antigen is unknown.

The sequencing template was cDNA reverse transcribed from extracted RNA. Generated by immunoSEQ multiplex PCR, the TCRdb table keeps only in-frame clones and is missing some. This table has 250,000 or so clones, about 68% appearing once. This CDR3 has 15 residues. Germline-derived CDR1 and CDR2 are LGHNT and FRNRAP. V was cut by 6 bases and J by 0 bases, with 11 bases left in between. Obtained from alopecia areata patients were lesional scalp punch biopsies along with peripheral blood. This receptor was obtained from a human donor with alopecia areata. The sample here was CD4+ T cells sorted from blood, taken at week 0. The chain has TRBV12-5 and TRBJ1-4, with D perhaps matching TRBD1 (5 bases). The CDR3 nucleotides are TGTGCTAGTGGCCCGGGGGATGCAACTAATGAAAAACTGTTTTTT. Residues: CASGPGDATNEKLFF.